Listed below are T cell receptor beta chains from one sample, sequenced in a study of early T cells in non-severe SARS-CoV-2 infection. MiXCR, run by TCRdb on the 5' RACE reads, gives a single entry per CDR3 protein. The sample has some 51,000 distinct CDR3 sequences; approximately 15% are singletons. The sequencing here drew on whole blood, taken at baseline. These receptors were collected from an adult who was a healthcare worker with PCR-confirmed SARS-CoV-2 infection or an uninfected control (not recorded which). Each CDR3 is given with its conserved first and last residue. A D gene is named only where the DNA matches it firmly. Size values are once, few and many counts, or a class for expanded clones, and some rows have none.

CDR3 protein: CSARGQGIGPQHF; CDR3 DNA: TGCAGTGCTAGAGGTCAGGGAATTGGGCCCCAGCATTTT; clone size: -; V gene: TRBV20-1; D gene: -; CDR3 length: 13; J gene: TRBJ1-5
CDR3 protein: CASSFEGRNSPLHF; CDR3 DNA: TGTGCCAGCAGCTTTGAGGGAAGAAATTCACCCCTCCACTTT; clone size: -; V gene: TRBV11-2; D gene: -; CDR3 length: 14; J gene: TRBJ1-6
CDR3 protein: CSVSGNLNTEAFF; CDR3 DNA: TGCAGCGTTAGTGGCAATCTGAACACTGAAGCTTTCTTT; clone size: few; V gene: TRBV29-1; D gene: -; CDR3 length: 13; J gene: TRBJ1-1
CDR3 protein: CASSKAGGPGQETQYF; CDR3 DNA: TGTGCCAGCAGTAAAGCGGGGGGGCCGGGCCAAGAGACCCAGTACTTC; clone size: many; V gene: TRBV6-1; D gene: TRBD2; CDR3 length: 16; J gene: TRBJ2-5
CDR3 protein: CASSFAGQGTQPQHF; CDR3 DNA: TGTGCCAGCAGTTTTGCAGGACAGGGTACTCAGCCCCAGCATTTT; clone size: few; V gene: TRBV6-5; D gene: TRBD1; CDR3 length: 15; J gene: TRBJ1-5
CDR3 protein: CSVARRGRSYEQYF; CDR3 DNA: TGCAGCGTGGCCAGGCGGGGGCGAAGCTACGAGCAGTACTTC; clone size: few; V gene: TRBV29-1; D gene: -; CDR3 length: 14; J gene: TRBJ2-7
CDR3 protein: CASSSGVFADTQYF; CDR3 DNA: TGTGCCAGCAGCTCAGGGGTCTTCGCCGATACGCAGTATTTT; clone size: -; V gene: TRBV7-8; D gene: -; CDR3 length: 14; J gene: TRBJ2-3
CDR3 protein: CASGTSADETQYF; CDR3 DNA: TGTGCCAGCGGGACTAGCGCCGACGAGACCCAGTACTTC; clone size: few; V gene: TRBV28; D gene: TRBD2; CDR3 length: 13; J gene: TRBJ2-5
CDR3 protein: CASSQDRGGQETQYF; CDR3 DNA: TGTGCCAGCAGCCAAGATCGGGGGGGCCAAGAGACCCAGTACTTC; clone size: many; V gene: TRBV4-2; D gene: TRBD2; CDR3 length: 15; J gene: TRBJ2-5
CDR3 protein: CASRGEQATNTEAFF; CDR3 DNA: TGTGCCAGCAGGGGCGAACAAGCGACGAACACTGAAGCTTTCTTT; clone size: few; V gene: TRBV6-2/TRBV6-3; D gene: -; CDR3 length: 15; J gene: TRBJ1-1
CDR3 protein: CATNPASGTDTQYF; CDR3 DNA: TGTGCCACCAACCCCGCTAGCGGCACAGATACGCAGTATTTT; clone size: few; V gene: TRBV18; D gene: -; CDR3 length: 14; J gene: TRBJ2-3
CDR3 protein: CSASGQGYTHRNQPQHF; CDR3 DNA: TGCAGTGCTTCGGGACAGGGGTATACCCATCGCAATCAGCCCCAGCATTTT; clone size: many; V gene: TRBV20-1; D gene: TRBD1; CDR3 length: 17; J gene: TRBJ1-5
CDR3 protein: CASSSRRQNQPQHF; CDR3 DNA: TGTGCCAGCAGCTCCAGAAGACAGAATCAGCCCCAGCATTTT; clone size: -; V gene: TRBV7-2; D gene: -; CDR3 length: 14; J gene: TRBJ1-5
CDR3 protein: CASSQEASSYEQYF; CDR3 DNA: TGTGCCAGCTCACAGGAAGCCTCCTCCTACGAGCAGTACTTC; clone size: few; V gene: TRBV18; D gene: -; CDR3 length: 14; J gene: TRBJ2-7
CDR3 protein: CASSTAGWVYF; CDR3 DNA: TGTGCCAGTAGTACAGCGGGATGGGTGTATTTT; clone size: few; V gene: TRBV19; D gene: TRBD2; CDR3 length: 11; J gene: TRBJ2-3